A selection of T cell receptor beta chains follows, all from one sample in a study of cytomegalovirus exposure and HLA in healthy donors. This table comes from immunoSEQ multiplex PCR, and its TCRdb copy is limited to in-frame clones, with some not included. This table holds over 130,000 clones, over 75% found once. The source material was PBMCs. All receptors come from a man aged 50 to 60 in good health and CMV-seronegative. Each CDR3 is given with its conserved first and last residue. Fields, in order: V gene, D gene, J gene, clone size, CDR3 protein, CDR3 DNA. D genes are given only for firm matches. Size tells how often a clone was seen (once, few, many) or the class of an expanded clone, and some rows leave it out.

TRBV7-9	TRBD2	TRBJ2-3	few	CASSGAAGGYTDTQYF	TGTGCCAGCAGTGGAGCAGCGGGAGGTTACACAGATACGCAGTATTTT
TRBV6-5	.	TRBJ1-1	.	CASNHAGENTEAFF	TGTGCCAGCAATCACGCGGGGGAGAACACTGAAGCTTTCTTT
TRBV5-4	TRBD1	TRBJ2-3	.	CASSRTGSTDTQYF	TGTGCCAGCAGCAGGACAGGTAGCACAGATACGCAGTATTTT
TRBV5-1	.	TRBJ2-5	few	CASSRELEETQYF	TGCGCCAGCAGCCGTGAATTAGAAGAGACCCAGTACTTC
TRBV30	TRBD1	TRBJ2-3	.	CASGGRGQRDTQYF	TGTGCCTCGGGCGGCAGGGGGCAGCGAGATACGCAGTATTTT
TRBV18	TRBD1	TRBJ1-1	.	CASSPWTGGSTEAFF	TGTGCCAGCTCACCTTGGACAGGGGGAAGCACTGAAGCTTTCTTT
TRBV5-1	.	TRBJ2-7	.	CASSAGTPAGISSYEQYF	TGCGCCAGCAGCGCCGGGACACCCGCCGGGATAAGCTCCTACGAGCAGTACTTC
TRBV2	.	TRBJ2-7	.	CASSSVTSTGEQYF	TGTGCCAGCAGTTCAGTGACTTCCACGGGGGAGCAGTACTTC
TRBV5-1	.	TRBJ2-3	once	CASSLGQLALTDTQYF	TGCGCCAGCAGCTTGGGGCAGCTAGCCCTCACAGATACGCAGTATTTT
TRBV5-6	TRBD1	TRBJ1-1	.	CASSLTGGATAFF	TGTGCCAGCAGCTTAACAGGGGGCGCTACAGCTTTCTTT
TRBV10-1	TRBD1	TRBJ2-1	.	CASSESRDRGDEQFF	TGCGCCAGCAGTGAGTCCAGGGACAGGGGCGATGAGCAGTTCTTC
TRBV2	TRBD1	TRBJ2-6	.	CASSEGTGTLVLTF	TGTGCCAGCAGTGAAGGGACAGGGACCCTCGTCCTGACTTTC
TRBV30	TRBD1	TRBJ1-5	.	CAWGQGAAQPQHF	TGTGCCTGGGGACAGGGGGCGGCTCAGCCCCAGCATTTT
TRBV2	.	TRBJ2-7	.	CASTSLDSPYEQYF	TGTGCCAGCACCAGCCTTGACAGCCCCTACGAGCAGTACTTC
TRBV6-6	.	TRBJ2-1	.	CASSPRLAGENEQFF	TGTGCCAGCAGTCCACGCCTAGCAGGGGAAAATGAGCAGTTCTTC
TRBV19	TRBD2	TRBJ2-5	.	CASSPTGTTKTGKTQYF	TGTGCCAGTAGTCCGACCGGGACTACTAAAACTGGGAAGACCCAGTACTTC
TRBV18	TRBD1	TRBJ1-2	.	CASSPRRGGESSNYGYTF	TGTGCCAGCTCACCACGAAGAGGGGGCGAGAGTTCTAACTATGGCTACACCTTC
TRBV11-2	.	TRBJ1-3	once	CASSLFSGAGGNTIYF	TGTGCCAGCAGCTTATTTTCAGGGGCTGGTGGAAACACCATATATTTT
TRBV6-4	.	TRBJ1-1	.	CASSDSIGDEAFF	TGTGCCAGCAGTGACTCGATCGGTGATGAAGCTTTCTTT
TRBV30	.	TRBJ1-1	.	CAWSGGVFRTEAFF	TGTGCCTGGAGTGGGGGGGTATTTAGGACTGAAGCTTTCTTT
TRBV19	.	TRBJ2-7	.	CASTLSRETYDKQYF	TGTGCCAGTACCCTATCGAGGGAGACTTACGATAAGCAGTACTTC
TRBV5-1	.	TRBJ1-1	.	CASSFGSRFNTEAFF	TGCGCCAGCAGCTTCGGGAGTAGGTTTAACACTGAAGCTTTCTTT
TRBV29-1	.	TRBJ2-7	.	CSVEQGGEQYF	TGCAGCGTTGAACAGGGGGGCGAGCAGTACTTC
TRBV5-4	TRBD2	TRBJ2-1	.	CASSQALAGGYNEQFF	TGTGCCAGCAGCCAAGCACTAGCGGGAGGGTACAATGAGCAGTTCTTC
TRBV5-1	.	TRBJ2-6	few	CASSPTPGQSRSGANVLTF	TGCGCCAGCAGCCCCACCCCTGGACAGTCCCGCTCTGGGGCCAACGTCCTGACTTTC
TRBV5-1	.	TRBJ1-5	.	CASSLGLGNQPQHF	TGCGCCAGCAGCTTGGGTCTAGGCAATCAGCCCCAGCATTTT
TRBV28	.	TRBJ2-7	.	CASSRQALNYEQYF	TGTGCCAGCAGTCGACAGGCCCTAAACTACGAGCAGTACTTC
TRBV30	TRBD1	TRBJ2-2	once	CAWSAWEQGVGAGELFF	TGTGCCTGGAGTGCGTGGGAGCAGGGGGTTGGGGCCGGGGAGCTGTTTTTT
TRBV27	.	TRBJ2-1	.	CASSPRSSYNEQFF	TGTGCCAGCAGTCCTCGGAGCTCCTACAATGAGCAGTTCTTC
TRBV6-6	.	TRBJ1-4	.	CASSQPGSHNEKLFF	TGTGCCAGCAGTCAACCGGGATCTCATAATGAAAAACTGTTTTTT
TRBV27	.	TRBJ2-7	.	CASSLARSSYEQYF	TGTGCCAGCAGTTTAGCGAGGAGCTCCTACGAGCAGTACTTC
TRBV27	TRBD1	TRBJ1-2	few	CASSDLPDRGNGYTF	TGTGCCAGCAGTGATCTCCCGGACAGGGGGAATGGCTACACCTTC
TRBV2	.	TRBJ2-7	.	CASSATWVRGSEQYF	TGTGCCAGCAGTGCTACATGGGTACGAGGTTCTGAGCAGTACTTC
TRBV25-1	.	TRBJ1-3	.	CASSDGGFSGNTIYF	TGTGCCAGCAGTGACGGAGGGTTCTCTGGAAACACCATATATTTT
TRBV2	.	TRBJ1-1	.	CASREGGKGVYTEAFF	TGTGCCAGCAGGGAAGGTGGCAAGGGAGTCTACACTGAAGCTTTCTTT
TRBV30	TRBD1	TRBJ2-7	.	CAWSVRGGRGTVEQYF	TGTGCCTGGAGTGTACGAGGGGGCAGGGGCACTGTGGAGCAGTACTTC
TRBV10-1	.	TRBJ1-1	.	CASSPDSMNTEAFF	TGCGCCAGCAGTCCTGACAGCATGAACACTGAAGCTTTCTTT
TRBV4-1	TRBD1	TRBJ2-1	.	CASSFGQGHMVGEQFF	TGCGCCAGCAGCTTTGGACAGGGGCATATGGTCGGTGAGCAGTTCTTC
TRBV4-2	TRBD2	TRBJ2-3	.	CASSPYSGRADTQYF	TGTGCCAGCAGCCCTTATAGCGGGAGGGCAGATACGCAGTATTTT
TRBV7-8	.	TRBJ2-7	few	CASSLGAGISYEQYF	TGTGCCAGCAGCTTAGGGGCAGGGATCTCCTACGAGCAGTACTTC
TRBV28	.	TRBJ2-7	.	CASSLGGEQYF	TGTGCCAGCAGTTTGGGAGGCGAGCAGTACTTC
TRBV27	TRBD1	TRBJ1-2	.	CASRGPGQGTYGYTF	TGTGCCAGCAGGGGCCCGGGACAGGGGACCTATGGCTACACCTTC
TRBV4-1	TRBD2	TRBJ2-4	.	CASSHTNASGRSGIQYF	TGCGCCAGCAGCCACACGAACGCTAGCGGGAGGTCGGGCATTCAGTACTTC
TRBV7-2	TRBD2	TRBJ2-1	.	CASSLGSGGYNEQFF	TGTGCCAGCAGCTTAGGAAGCGGGGGTTACAATGAGCAGTTCTTC
TRBV12-5	.	TRBJ2-7	.	CASGFWDGGEQYF	TGTGCTAGTGGTTTCTGGGATGGAGGGGAGCAGTACTTC
TRBV11-2	.	TRBJ1-1	.	CASSRRGEAFF	TGTGCCAGCAGCCGACGGGGAGAAGCTTTCTTT
TRBV4-1	TRBD1	TRBJ1-1	.	CASSQAGGAGVLDTEAFF	TGCGCCAGCAGCCAAGCAGGGGGCGCGGGAGTACTGGACACTGAAGCTTTCTTT
TRBV9	.	TRBJ1-2	.	CASSRQIIPGGYTF	TGTGCCAGCAGCCGTCAGATCATCCCTGGCGGCTACACCTTC
TRBV5-1	TRBD2	TRBJ2-7	.	CASSLDVAGGQDRYF	TGCGCCAGCAGCTTGGATGTCGCGGGAGGGCAAGACCGGTACTTC
TRBV10-2	TRBD2	TRBJ2-5	.	CASSESKGLAGTGTQYF	TGCGCCAGCAGTGAGTCGAAAGGACTAGCGGGTACGGGGACCCAGTACTTC
TRBV7-6	TRBD2	TRBJ2-7	.	CASSQAGGRSYEQYF	TGTGCCAGCAGCCAAGCGGGGGGGCGCAGCTACGAGCAGTACTTC
TRBV4-1	TRBD1	TRBJ1-3	.	CASSQDPTGVLGNTIYF	TGCGCCAGCAGCCAAGATCCGACAGGGGTACTTGGAAACACCATATATTTT
TRBV19	TRBD1	TRBJ2-6	.	CASSPETGVSGANVLTF	TGTGCCAGTAGTCCCGAGACAGGGGTCTCTGGGGCCAACGTCCTGACTTTC
TRBV13	.	TRBJ2-6	.	CASSLDSSGANVLTF	TGTGCCAGCAGCTTAGACTCCTCTGGGGCCAACGTCCTGACTTTC
TRBV7-2	TRBD2	TRBJ2-3	once	CASSLVAGGRVTDTQYF	TGTGCCAGCAGCTTAGTGGCGGGGGGGCGTGTCACAGATACGCAGTATTTT